The 32 T cell receptor beta chains presented below share a single source sample, sequenced in a study of T-cell reconstitution after alpha-beta-depleted transplantation in children. A library of TCRbeta sequences, prepared with unique molecular identifiers, was generated. One entry per CDR3 protein results from TCRdb running MiXCR on the PCR reads. This sample yields 600,000 to 700,000 distinct CDR3 sequences, of which 16% are seen a single time; approximately 1.1% belongs to the top ten. This specimen was PBMCs from the stem cell graft donor, taken from the stem cell graft. These receptors were collected from a human donor who donated a stem cell graft to a child with acute myeloid leukemia.

This clonotype was recorded only once. The J gene is TRBJ1-6, the V gene TRBV20-1; 8 positions match TRBD1. The CDR3 covers 15 residues. Trimming removed 0 bases from V and 6 bases from J; junction bases left unmatched: 4. Germline-derived CDR1 and CDR2 are DFQATT and SNEGSKA (reference sequence). The DNA for the CDR3 is TGCAGTGCTAGAGATGGGCAGGGGGCTAATTCACCCCTCCACTTT. Its protein product is CSARDGQGANSPLHF.

This clonotype was seen a handful of times. This sequence joins TRBV10-3 and TRBJ1-4, with a tentative D call TRBD1 (6 bases). There are 12 residues in the CDR3. The V gene's germline CDR1 is ENHRY and CDR2 SYGVKD. The V end lost 4 bases, the J end lost 7 bases, and 7 bases lay between the germline ends. The CDR3, as DNA: TGTGCCATCAGTGGGACAGCTGAAAAACTGTTTTTT. Translation: CAISGTAEKLFF.

This clonotype was detected a few times. This chain joins TRBV7-2 and TRBJ2-1; 8 bases match TRBD2. The CDR3 is made up of 16 amino acids. J was trimmed by 8 bases and V by 4 bases; bases with no gene match: 13. Germline lookup yields CDR1 SGHTA and CDR2 FQGNSA. The CDR3 nucleotides read TGTGCCAGCAGCTCCGGGGGGGCGCTGGTAGGTCATGAGCAGTTCTTC. Translating it yields CASSSGGALVGHEQFF. The full variable domain, its missing parts supplied by reference TRBV7-2 and TRBJ2-1, is GAGVSQSPSNKVTEKGKDVELRCDPISGHTALYWYRQSLGQGLEFLIYFQGNSAPDKSGLPSDRFSAERTGGSVSTLTIQRTQQEDSAVYLCASSSGGALVGHEQFFGPGTRLTVL.

This clonotype turned up a few times. The J gene is TRBJ1-1, the V gene TRBV7-8; TRBD1 aligns across 10 bases. The V segment lost 5 bases and the J segment 0 bases; nucleotides outside the gene matches: 9. The CDR3 runs 17 residues. The germline CDR1 and CDR2 sequences are SGHVS and FQNEAQ. The CDR3 protein is CASSVRTGGNMNTEAFF. DNA for the CDR3: TGTGCCAGCAGCGTAAGGACAGGGGGAAACATGAACACTGAAGCTTTCTTT.

This sequence joins TRBV11-2 and TRBJ1-2; tentatively, D is TRBD1 (5 bases). V lost 7 bases, J lost 6 bases, and 21 bases lay in between. This CDR3 spans 15 amino acids. In germline, CDR1 is SGHAT, CDR2 FQNNGV. The CDR3 here is CASKASGFKLDGYTF. The DNA of the CDR3 is TGTGCCAGCAAGGCCTCAGGGTTTAAGTTGGATGGCTACACCTTC. The full variable domain, with the rest looked up from reference TRBV11-2 and TRBJ1-2, is EAGVAQSPRYKIIEKRQSVAFWCNPISGHATLYWYQQILGQGPKLLIQFQNNGVVDDSQLPKDRFSAERLKGVDSTLKIQPAKLEDSAVYLCASKASGFKLDGYTFGSGTRLTVV.

The V gene is TRBV24-1, the J gene TRBJ1-2, with a weak D call TRBD1 (6 bases). The length of the CDR3 is 14 residues. The germline V and J ends were trimmed by 3 bases and 8 bases, with 15 bases remaining between them. Germline-derived CDR1 and CDR2 are KGHDR and SFDVKD. CDR3 amino acids: CATSDPRGRGGYTF. The CDR3 DNA reads as TGTGCCACCAGTGATCCCAGGGGCCGAGGAGGCTACACCTTC.

The sample holds many counts of this clonotype. The CDR3 region has the DNA TGCAGTGCTTCGACAGGGGGACAAGAGACCCAGTACTTC. As protein: CSASTGGQETQYF. The chain has TRBV20-1 and TRBJ2-5; 9 bases agree with TRBD1. Germline values: CDR1 DFQATT, CDR2 SNEGSKA (reference sequence). The CDR3 length is 13 residues. J lost 2 bases, V lost 5 bases, and 3 bases had no gene match.

This clonotype was found a few times. The rearrangement uses TRBV7-2 and TRBJ1-4; D ambiguous. The germline V gene has CDR1 SGHTA and CDR2 FQGNSA. V lost 2 bases to trimming and J lost 5 bases, with 15 bases between them. The CDR3 has 16 residues. The CDR3 region is CASSLLRADGNEKLFF. In nucleotides, the CDR3 is TGTGCCAGCAGCTTATTGAGGGCGGACGGGAATGAAAAACTGTTTTTT.

A note on this clonotype: Since a much larger clone is just one base distant, this may be a read error. The chain is built from TRBV10-1 and TRBJ2-3; D is perhaps TRBD2 (5 bases). Germline V gene sequence: CDR1 WNHNN, CDR2 SYGVQD (reference sequence). The length of the CDR3 is 17 residues. Trimming removed 3 bases at V and 3 bases at J, with 19 bases between. CDR3 in DNA: TGCGCCAGCAGTGACCGGCTACGCGAGGAGCGGACAGATACGCAGTATTTT. Its protein is CASSDRLREERTDTQYF.

The chain has TRBV20-1 and TRBJ2-1; 11 bases fit TRBD2. The germline V gene has CDR1 DFQATT and CDR2 SNEGSKA (reference sequence). CDR3 length equals 20 residues. V lost 0 bases and J lost 0; bases outside the gene matches: 13. This CDR3 is CSARDQMGSSGRNSYNEQFF. CDR3 coding DNA: TGCAGTGCTAGAGATCAAATGGGGTCTAGCGGGAGGAACTCCTACAATGAGCAGTTCTTC.

This clonotype was seen at least ten times. V gene TRBV12-3 or TRBV12-4 combines with J gene TRBJ1-2, with D unclear. This CDR3 has 12 residues. Trimming left V 4 bases short and J 6 bases short, with 9 bases between. CDR3 bases: TGTGCCAGCAGTTATAGTGGGCATGGCTACACCTTC. Encoded protein: CASSYSGHGYTF.

This clonotype was seen repeatedly, ten times or more. The chain is built from TRBV4-3 and TRBJ2-4; 8 positions match TRBD2. This CDR3 spans 15 amino acids. CDR1 is LGHNA and CDR2 is YSLEER in the germline V gene. The ends lost 0 bases at V and 6 bases at J; junction bases unmatched: 4. The CDR3 spells CASSQDSGASNIQYF. As DNA, the CDR3 is TGCGCCAGCAGCCAAGATAGCGGGGCTTCAAACATTCAGTACTTC.

This clonotype has a handful of counts. The V gene is TRBV6-1, the J gene TRBJ1-4; D might be TRBD1 (5 bases). The CDR3 is 14 residues long. Trimming removed 7 bases at V and 4 bases at J, with 13 bases between. In germline, CDR1 is MNHNS, CDR2 SASEGT. The DNA of the CDR3 is TGTGCCAGCACCTCCGGGACGGTTAATGAAAAACTGTTTTTT. As protein: CASTSGTVNEKLFF.

The V and J genes are TRBV20-1 and TRBJ1-2; D unclear. This CDR3 contains 11 residues. The V gene lost 3 bases and the J gene lost 7 bases, with 9 bases spanning the gap. Germline CDR1 is DFQATT and CDR2 is SNEGSKA (reference sequence). The CDR3 nucleotides are TGCAGTGCTAGTCTAGAGGTTGGCTACACCTTC. Its protein is CSASLEVGYTF.

Many counts were recorded for this clonotype. The chain combines TRBV29-1 with TRBJ2-7; D unresolved. Germline values: CDR1 SQVTM, CDR2 ANQGSEA. The CDR3 contains 13 residues. V lost 7 bases, J lost 0 bases, and 13 bases lay in between. The chain's CDR3 is CSAQTPSSYEQYF. CDR3 DNA sequence: TGCAGCGCCCAGACACCGAGCTCCTACGAGCAGTACTTC.

The CDR3 sequence: CASSAGTGAQETQYF. The CDR3 region has the DNA TGTGCCAGCAGTGCTGGGACAGGGGCTCAAGAGACCCAGTACTTC. V and J are TRBV12-3 or TRBV12-4 and TRBJ2-5; the match to TRBD1 covers 10 bases. The CDR3 has 15 amino acids. The junction had 5 bases not matched to a gene; V was cut back by 5 bases and J by 2 bases.

The V gene is TRBV7-9, the J gene TRBJ2-1, with 14 bases identical to TRBD2. This CDR3 has 17 residues. J lost 8 bases, V lost 0 bases, and 6 bases had no gene match. Germline V gene data show CDR1 as SEHNR and CDR2 as FQNEAQ (reference sequence). CDR3 loop: CASSLAPGLAGDHEQFF. The CDR3 DNA reads as TGTGCCAGCAGCTTAGCGCCGGGACTAGCGGGGGACCATGAGCAGTTCTTC. Complete variable domain (other parts from reference TRBV7-9 and TRBJ2-1): DTGVSQNPRHKITKRGQNVTFRCDPISEHNRLYWYRQTLGQGPEFLTYFQNEAQLEKSRLLSDRFSAERPKGSFSTLEIQRTEQGDSAMYLCASSLAPGLAGDHEQFFGPGTRLTVL.

This clonotype was recorded many times. CDR3 DNA sequence: TGTGCCAGCAGTGCTCGAGAGACCCAGTACTTC. It specifies CASSARETQYF. The rearrangement links TRBV28 to TRBJ2-5; no definite D call. Germline V gene sequence: CDR1 MDHEN, CDR2 SYDVKM. Trimming took off 5 bases at V and 4 bases at J, with 5 bases between the two ends. The CDR3 is made up of 11 amino acids.

This chain uses TRBV5-6 with TRBJ2-7; TRBD1 is a possible D gene (6 bases). CDR3 size: 18 residues. Trimming removed 3 bases at V and 3 bases at J, with 25 bases between. Per germline, CDR1 SGHDT and CDR2 YYEEEE. The CDR3 coding sequence is TGTGCCAGCAGCTCGGTTGGACAGTCCAGGGTCAGGTTCTACGAGCAGTACGTC. This encodes CASSSVGQSRVRFYEQYV.

The V and J genes are TRBV28 and TRBJ2-2, with a tentative D call TRBD1 (5 bases). V was cut by 8 bases and J by 6 bases, with 16 bases left in between. From germline, CDR1 is MDHEN and CDR2 SYDVKM. This CDR3 is built from 14 residues. The CDR3 DNA reads as TGTGCCAGCCGACAGCCCTCGGATCCCGGGGAGCTGTTTTTT. It specifies CASRQPSDPGELFF. The full variable domain, rest sourced from reference TRBV28 and TRBJ2-2, is DVKVTQSSRYLVKRTGEKVFLECVQDMDHENMFWYRQDPGLGLRLIYFSYDVKMKEKGDIPEGYSVSREKKERFSLILESASTNQTSMYLCASRQPSDPGELFFGEGSRLTVL.

The chain uses TRBV5-1 and TRBJ1-1; tentatively, D is TRBD1 (5 bases). V lost 0 bases to trimming and J lost 1 base, with 16 bases between them. There are 17 residues in the CDR3. CDR1 and CDR2 (germline): SGHRS, YFSETQ. CDR3 bases: TGCGCCAGCAGCTTGGTTTCGGATAGACAGTCGAACACTGAAGCTTTCTTT. It codes for CASSLVSDRQSNTEAFF.

This clonotype was picked up a small number of times. The chain uses TRBV20-1 and TRBJ2-3; 9 nucleotides match TRBD2. Trimming cost V 6 bases and J 0 bases; bases outside gene matches: 10. Germline lookup yields CDR1 DFQATT and CDR2 SNEGSKA (reference sequence). The CDR3 has 16 amino acids. The CDR3 loop reads CSAKPASGASTDTQYF. The CDR3 region has the DNA TGCAGTGCCAAACCGGCTAGCGGGGCTAGCACAGATACGCAGTATTTT.

Ten or more counts support this clonotype. The chain carries TRBV10-3 and TRBJ1-1; the D is unclear. The V and J ends lost 4 bases and 1 base respectively, with 7 bases between them. The CDR3 covers 13 residues. Germline V lookup: CDR1 ENHRY, CDR2 SYGVKD. The CDR3 region is CAISGEGNTEAFF. CDR3 DNA: TGTGCCATCAGTGGAGAAGGGAACACTGAAGCTTTCTTT.

The gene calls are TRBV29-1 and TRBJ2-1; 10 nucleotides agree with TRBD2. Trimming removed 5 bases from V and 6 bases from J; junction bases left unmatched: 1. CDR1 and CDR2 from the germline V gene are SQVTM and ANQGSEA. The CDR3 is made up of 12 amino acids. This CDR3 is CSVSGGANEQFF. The CDR3 DNA sequence: TGCAGCGTTAGCGGGGGGGCCAATGAGCAGTTCTTC.

The chain uses TRBV5-1 and TRBJ2-5, with TRBD2 matching 10 bases. The CDR3 is made up of 15 amino acids. V was pared by 4 bases and J by 5 bases, with 8 bases of the junction left unmatched. Germline assignment: CDR1 SGHRS and CDR2 YFSETQ. CDR3 sequence: CASSQLAGMGETQYF. In DNA form, the CDR3 reads TGCGCCAGCAGCCAACTAGCGGGGATGGGGGAGACCCAGTACTTC.

This clonotype was observed at least ten times. The chain employs TRBV20-1 and TRBJ1-6; no clear D gene. The CDR3 has 13 amino acids. Germline V lookup: CDR1 DFQATT, CDR2 SNEGSKA (reference sequence). V was cut by 4 bases and J by 7 bases, with 11 bases left in between. The CDR3 sequence: CSAISAENSPLHF. Written as DNA, the CDR3 is TGCAGTGCTATTTCTGCGGAGAATTCACCCCTCCACTTT.

This clonotype was counted at least ten times. This chain uses TRBV5-5 with TRBJ2-7, with no clear D. CDR1 is SGHKS and CDR2 is YYEKEE in the germline V gene (reference sequence). Trimming stripped 1 base from V and 0 bases from J, with 11 bases between. The CDR3 runs to 15 residues. The DNA of the CDR3 is TGTGCCAGCAGCTTGAGGCAGCTTAGCTCCTACGAGCAGTACGTC. It specifies CASSLRQLSSYEQYV.

This rearrangement joins TRBV10-3 to TRBJ1-5, with D unclear. There are 15 residues in the CDR3. Germline lookup yields CDR1 ENHRY and CDR2 SYGVKD. The V end was cut by 0 bases, the J end by 3 bases, with 9 bases between. The CDR3 DNA sequence: TGTGCCATCAGTGAGTCGGGCGGTTACAATCAGCCCCAGCATTTT. It encodes CAISESGGYNQPQHF.

The J gene is TRBJ2-3, the V gene TRBV5-5, with TRBD1 identical over 7 bases. The germline V gene has CDR1 SGHKS and CDR2 YYEKEE (reference sequence). Losses at the gene ends were 0 bases for V and 2 bases for J; bases not matched to a gene: 6. This CDR3 comprises 16 residues. The CDR3 region has the DNA TGTGCCAGCAGCTTGGAGGGGGCCCCCCACACAGATACGCAGTATTTT. It yields the protein CASSLEGAPHTDTQYF.

This clonotype was detected only a few times. The rearrangement links TRBV7-2 to TRBJ1-4; 10 positions match TRBD1. Trimming cost V 0 bases and J 5 bases; bases outside gene matches: 6. The V gene's germline CDR1 is SGHTA and CDR2 FQGNSA. The CDR3 covers 17 residues. The CDR3 nucleotides read TGTGCCAGCAGCTTAGCCAGGGGGGGACAGGGGAATGAAAAACTGTTTTTT. Translation: CASSLARGGQGNEKLFF.

This clonotype was counted a few times. This chain joins TRBV7-2 and TRBJ1-2; D is unclear. Deletions cut 3 bases from V and 8 bases from J, with 13 bases between. CDR1 is SGHTA, CDR2 FQGNSA, per germline. The CDR3 covers 13 residues. The CDR3 reads CASSFNRAAGYTF. In DNA form, the CDR3 reads TGTGCCAGCAGCTTCAACAGAGCGGCGGGCTACACCTTC.

This clonotype came up a few times. The genes are TRBV21-1 and TRBJ2-7; TRBD1, the table's D call, lacks a check against the DNA. TRBV21-1 represents a pseudogene. The CDR3 consists of 16 residues. The CDR3 loop is CASSKHRGAGSPEQYV. The CDR3 DNA reads TGTGCCAGCAGCAAGCATAGAGGGGCAGGGAGTCCCGAGCAGTACGTC.